The rows below give T cell receptor beta chains drawn from one sample of a study of post-analysis software for immune sequencing data. Using its own MiXCR run on the PCR reads, TCRdb lists one record per CDR3 protein. The data contain approximately 730,000 distinct CDR3 sequences, more than 45% of them singletons. Sequencing was done on a sample of blood. Every receptor here comes from a girl between 10 and 17 years old with multiple sclerosis. CDR3s include the opening cysteine and the closing phenylalanine or tryptophan. D genes are given only for firm matches. Not every row has a clone size; where given, it reads once, few, many or a size class.

size,D,length,V,J,CDR3,DNA
.,.,13,TRBV7-7,TRBJ1-6,CASSSNLNSPLHF,TGTGCTAGCAGCTCAAACCTTAATTCACCCCTCCACTTT
.,TRBD1,14,TRBV6-1,TRBJ1-5,CASDRGNSNQPQHF,TGTGCCAGTGACAGGGGAAATAGCAATCAGCCCCAGCATTTT
once,TRBD2,18,TRBV12-3/TRBV12-4,TRBJ2-1,CASSPMVIAGSSYNEQFF,TGTGCCAGCAGCCCCATGGTTATAGCGGGGAGCTCCTACAATGAGCAGTTCTTC
.,.,14,TRBV12-3/TRBV12-4,TRBJ2-3,CASSPRVSADTQYF,TGTGCCAGCAGTCCCAGAGTGAGCGCAGATACGCAGTATTTT
.,.,16,TRBV24-1,TRBJ2-3,CATSEVGQGSTDTQYF,TGTGCCACCAGTGAAGTGGGGCAGGGGAGCACAGATACGCAGTATTTT
.,.,15,TRBV5-1,TRBJ2-2,CASSFFGVSTGELFF,TGCGCCAGCAGCTTCTTTGGCGTAAGCACCGGGGAGCTGTTTTTT
.,TRBD1,16,TRBV12-5,TRBJ1-1,CASGFGPADRAAEAFF,TGTGCTAGTGGTTTTGGCCCTGCGGACAGGGCGGCTGAAGCTTTCTTT
.,TRBD1,12,TRBV9,TRBJ2-1,CATGTGRNEQFF,TGTGCCACTGGGACAGGGAGAAATGAGCAGTTCTTC
.,.,12,TRBV25-1,TRBJ2-1,CASSERGNEQFF,TGTGCCAGCAGTGAACGTGGAAATGAGCAGTTCTTC
.,.,16,TRBV12-3/TRBV12-4,TRBJ1-5,CASSPTGSGGNQPQHF,TGTGCCAGCAGTCCAACAGGGAGCGGTGGCAATCAGCCCCAGCATTTT
.,TRBD1,15,TRBV7-2,TRBJ2-7,CASSLDRGVPYEQYF,TGTGCCAGCAGCTTGGACAGGGGAGTCCCCTACGAGCAGTACTTC
.,TRBD2,13,TRBV20-1,TRBJ2-3,CSAQGRTSHTQYF,TGCAGTGCCCAGGGGAGGACTAGCCATACGCAGTATTTT
once,.,19,TRBV4-2,TRBJ1-2,CASNQDEDSTGSYIYGYTF,TGTGCCAGCAACCAAGACGAAGACAGCACGGGATCCTATATCTATGGCTACACCTTC
.,.,13,TRBV7-9,TRBJ2-7,CASSLVPDYEQYF,TGTGCCAGCAGCTTAGTACCAGATTACGAGCAGTACTTC
.,TRBD2,16,TRBV20-1,TRBJ2-7,CSVRYPGLGIRSEQYF,TGCAGTGTTAGGTACCCGGGACTAGGGATTCGGAGCGAGCAGTACTTC
.,TRBD2,13,TRBV29-1,TRBJ2-1,CSVSLAVYNEQFF,TGCAGCGTTAGTCTAGCGGTCTACAATGAGCAGTTCTTC
.,TRBD1,15,TRBV9,TRBJ1-1,CASSPGGGQGPKAFF,TGTGCCAGCAGCCCCGGCGGGGGACAGGGGCCGAAGGCTTTCTTT
few,TRBD2,16,TRBV5-6,TRBJ2-1,CASSLRTGTMDNEQFF,TGTGCCAGCAGCTTACGGACCGGGACTATGGACAATGAGCAGTTCTTC
.,.,15,TRBV29-1,TRBJ2-7,CSVVSRDGPYYEQYF,TGCAGCGTAGTTTCCCGGGACGGTCCTTACTACGAGCAGTACTTC
.,.,13,TRBV20-1,TRBJ2-7,CSARGRGEKIQYF,TGCAGTGCTAGGGGCAGGGGGGAGAAGATTCAGTACTTC
.,.,14,TRBV7-2,TRBJ1-5,CASSLIAGHQPQHF,TGTGCCAGCAGCTTAATAGCGGGTCATCAGCCCCAGCATTTT
.,.,12,TRBV6-2/TRBV6-3,TRBJ1-2,CASSLYSDGYTF,TGTGCCAGCAGTCTTTACAGCGACGGCTACACCTTC
once,TRBD2,20,TRBV5-1,TRBJ2-2,CASSLVPAGGPPPNTGELFF,TGCGCCAGCAGCTTGGTACCGGCGGGAGGGCCCCCCCCGAACACCGGGGAGCTGTTTTTT
once,TRBD2,18,TRBV5-1,TRBJ2-1,CASSLKGVAGLPYNEQFF,TGCGCCAGCAGCTTAAAGGGGGTAGCGGGACTTCCCTACAATGAGCAGTTCTTC
many,.,13,TRBV7-2,TRBJ2-3,CASSLEWTDTQYF,TGTGCCAGCAGCTTAGAGTGGACGGATACGCAGTATTTT
.,TRBD2,20,TRBV6-2/TRBV6-3,TRBJ2-1,CASSRPGLAGEGRSYNEQFF,TGTGCCAGCAGCCGCCCGGGACTAGCGGGAGAGGGGCGCTCCTACAATGAGCAGTTCTTC
.,.,14,TRBV20-1,TRBJ2-7,CSAQGSTTFYEQYF,TGCAGTGCTCAAGGATCTACCACTTTCTACGAGCAGTACTTC
.,TRBD2,16,TRBV20-1,TRBJ2-1,CSARVTSEISYNEQFF,TGCAGTGCTAGAGTCACTAGCGAGATCTCCTACAATGAGCAGTTCTTC
few,TRBD2,15,TRBV7-9,TRBJ2-7,CASSSTSGSNYEQYF,TGTGCCAGCAGCAGCACTAGCGGGAGTAACTACGAGCAGTACTTC
.,.,18,TRBV9,TRBJ1-1,CASSAQAGQGILNTEAFF,TGTGCCAGCAGCGCCCAGGCCGGGCAGGGAATATTGAACACTGAAGCTTTCTTT
.,.,11,TRBV10-2,TRBJ2-5,CATEYQETQYF,TGCGCCACCGAGTACCAAGAGACCCAGTACTTC
.,TRBD1,13,TRBV25-1,TRBJ1-2,CASSLTGYDGYTF,TGTGCCAGCAGTTTGACAGGGTATGACGGCTACACCTTC
.,TRBD2,15,TRBV20-1,TRBJ2-1,CSARSTSGTYNEQFF,TGCAGTGCTAGATCGACTAGCGGAACTTACAATGAGCAGTTCTTC
.,TRBD1,13,TRBV10-3,TRBJ1-2,CASRQGADSGYTF,TGTGCCAGCCGACAGGGGGCCGACTCTGGCTACACCTTC
few,TRBD2,16,TRBV29-1,TRBJ2-5,CSVRFTSGRAGETQYF,TGCAGCGTTCGATTTACTAGCGGGAGGGCCGGAGAGACCCAGTACTTC
.,.,16,TRBV4-3,TRBJ2-7,CASSQGSGSGLGEQYF,TGCGCCAGCAGCCAAGGCTCTGGCAGTGGCCTAGGCGAGCAGTACTTC
few,TRBD2,16,TRBV12-3/TRBV12-4,TRBJ2-5,CASSFPGGGEQETQYF,TGTGCCAGCAGTTTTCCGGGCGGGGGTGAACAAGAGACCCAGTACTTC
few,.,15,TRBV11-2,TRBJ2-3,CASSLGSGGTDTQYF,TGTGCCAGCAGCTTAGGGTCGGGAGGCACAGATACGCAGTATTTT
few,.,13,TRBV29-1,TRBJ2-3,CSVGSLRTDTQYF,TGCAGCGTTGGTAGCCTACGCACAGATACGCAGTATTTT
.,.,17,TRBV12-3/TRBV12-4,TRBJ2-4,CASSLGQTLLAKNIQYF,TGTGCCAGCAGTTTAGGACAGACCCTGTTGGCCAAAAACATTCAGTACTTC
few,.,16,TRBV7-9,TRBJ1-2,CASSLGTIGANYGYTF,TGTGCCAGCAGCCTCGGGACAATTGGCGCTAACTATGGCTACACCTTC
.,TRBD1,15,TRBV29-1,TRBJ2-2,CSVLTGGASTGELFF,TGCAGCGTCTTGACAGGGGGGGCGAGCACCGGGGAGCTGTTTTTT
.,TRBD2,16,TRBV27,TRBJ2-1,CASSFDGRAFYNEQFF,TGTGCCAGCAGTTTCGACGGGAGGGCCTTCTACAATGAGCAGTTCTTC
.,.,15,TRBV7-2,TRBJ2-5,CASERDGSHQETQYF,TGTGCCAGCGAGCGAGACGGGAGCCACCAAGAGACCCAGTACTTC
few,.,13,TRBV7-2,TRBJ2-5,CASSSSNQQTQYF,TGTGCCAGCAGCTCCTCGAATCAACAGACCCAGTACTTC
.,TRBD2,15,TRBV11-2,TRBJ2-2,CASSLLSGVGGELFF,TGTGCCAGCAGCTTGCTTAGCGGGGTGGGCGGGGAGCTGTTTTTT